The 30 T cell receptor beta chains presented below share a single source sample, sequenced in a study of blood T cell repertoires in COVID-19. The assay was immunoSEQ multiplex PCR, and TCRdb's table has in-frame clones only and misses some. Seen here are a few hundred thousand clones, 85% observed once, and the top ten hold roughly 5%. The sample consisted of peripheral blood. These receptors originate from a man aged 45-65 years with active or convalescent COVID-19.

This chain joins TRBV7-9 and TRBJ2-3, with D possibly matching TRBD2 (7 bases). The V gene's germline CDR1 is SEHNR and CDR2 FQNEAQ (reference sequence). The CDR3 is made up of 15 amino acids. Trimming stripped 5 bases from V and 4 bases from J, with 16 bases between. Written as DNA, the CDR3 is TGTGCCAGCAGCAGGGGGGAGCGGGACGCAGATACGCAGTATTTT. Translation gives CASSRGERDADTQYF.

V usage is TRBV6-1 and J usage is TRBJ2-5; the D gene is possibly TRBD2 (5 bases). The length of the CDR3 is 16 residues. Trimming removed 4 bases at V and 5 bases at J, with 20 bases between. The germline CDR1 and CDR2 sequences are MNHNS and SASEGT. The CDR3 nucleotides are TGTGCCAGCAGTGCCGCCGCCTCGAGGGCGCGGGAGACCCAGTACTTC. This codes for CASSAAASRARETQYF.

This clone has a handful of counts. The V gene is TRBV7-2, the J gene TRBJ2-1; the D is unclear. Trimming stripped 5 bases from V and 6 bases from J, with 5 bases between. The germline gives CDR1 SGHTA, CDR2 FQGNSA. The CDR3 is 11 residues long. The CDR3 protein is CASSPSNEQFF. In nucleotides, the CDR3 is TGTGCCAGCAGCCCTAGCAATGAGCAGTTCTTC. The variable domain in full, with the rest retrieved from reference TRBV7-2 and TRBJ2-1, is GAGVSQSPSNKVTEKGKDVELRCDPISGHTALYWYRQSLGQGLEFLIYFQGNSAPDKSGLPSDRFSAERTGGSVSTLTIQRTQQEDSAVYLCASSPSNEQFFGPGTRLTVL.

The V call is TRBV29-1, the J call TRBJ1-2; 7 bases line up with TRBD1. CDR1 and CDR2 (germline): SQVTM, ANQGSEA. The CDR3 spans 12 residues. V dropped 4 bases and J dropped 5; count of bases not matched to a gene: 4. CDR3 residues: CSVVRGEYGYTF. CDR3 in DNA: TGCAGCGTTGTCAGGGGGGAATATGGCTACACCTTC.

This clone turned up a few times. The genes are TRBV18 and TRBJ1-6; TRBD1 matches 7 bases. V was clipped by 6 bases and J by 10 bases; unmatched bases: 12. CDR1 is KGHSH, CDR2 LQKENI, per germline. The CDR3 sequence is 15 residues long. CDR3 DNA sequence: TGTGCCAGCTCGTCTGACAGGGTGGTAGAATCACCCCTCCACTTT. Translating it yields CASSSDRVVESPLHF.

V is TRBV5-4 and J is TRBJ1-6; 8 bases line up with TRBD1. The germline CDR1 and CDR2 sequences are SGHNT and YYREEE (reference sequence). The ends lost 0 bases at V and 7 bases at J; junction bases unmatched: 9. The CDR3 has 17 residues. The CDR3 protein is CASSLGSPQGVNSPLHF. The CDR3, as DNA: TGTGCCAGCAGCTTGGGTTCCCCACAGGGGGTCAATTCACCCCTCCACTTT.

The chain couples TRBV28 to TRBJ2-7; TRBD2 agrees at 7 bases. Germline V gives CDR1 MDHEN, CDR2 SYDVKM. The junction had 12 bases not matched to a gene; V was cut back by 7 bases and J by 6 bases. This CDR3 is built from 14 residues. This CDR3 is CASTPGGGLGEQYF. The DNA for the CDR3 is TGTGCCAGCACCCCTGGGGGGGGACTGGGCGAGCAGTACTTC.

The chain carries TRBV30 and TRBJ2-5, with D perhaps TRBD2 (6 bases). In germline, CDR1 is GTSNPN, CDR2 SVGIG (reference sequence). Trimming pared 3 bases from V and 4 bases from J, leaving 12 bases between. This CDR3 has 13 amino acids. Written as DNA, the CDR3 is TGTGCCTGGAGGAGGAGGGGCGGAGAGACCCAGTACTTC. It encodes CAWRRRGGETQYF.

This clone occurred once. The chain recombines TRBV29-1 with TRBJ2-5; possible D gene TRBD2, 5 bases. Germline V gene sequence: CDR1 SQVTM, CDR2 ANQGSEA. Deletions cut 6 bases from V and 5 bases from J, with 10 bases between. CDR3 size: 11 residues. This CDR3 reads CSVLEVETQYF. The CDR3 region has the DNA TGCAGCGTCCTGGAGGTGGAGACCCAGTACTTC. Looking up the rest from reference TRBV29-1 and TRBJ2-5 gives the full variable domain: SAVISQKPSRDICQRGTSLTIQCQVDSQVTMMFWYRQQPGQSLTLIATANQGSEATYESGFVIDKFPISRPNLTFSTLTVSNMSPEDSSIYLCSVLEVETQYFGPGTRLLVL.

This sequence joins TRBV3-1 (or the pseudogene TRBV3-2) and TRBJ2-6; 8 bases map to TRBD1. Losses at the gene ends were 1 base for V and 0 bases for J; bases not matched to a gene: 2. Looked up from germline, CDR1 is LGHDT and CDR2 is YNNKEL (reference sequence). The CDR3 covers 17 residues. This CDR3 reads CASSQAGGRSGANVLTF. The CDR3 DNA follows: TGTGCCAGCAGCCAAGCAGGGGGCCGCTCTGGGGCCAACGTCCTGACTTTC.

The chain links TRBV14 to TRBJ2-2; possible D gene TRBD1, 6 bases. Germline-derived CDR1 and CDR2 are SGHDN and FVKESK. There are 16 residues in the CDR3. Trimming stripped 3 bases from V and 3 bases from J, with 14 bases between. The CDR3 bases are TGTGCCAGCAGCCACGCTGACAGGTTCCACACCGGGGAGCTGTTTTTT. Its protein is CASSHADRFHTGELFF. The full variable domain, in which reference TRBV14 and TRBJ2-2 provide the parts outside the CDR3, is EAGVTQFPSHSVIEKGQTVTLRCDPISGHDNLYWYRRVMGKEIKFLLHFVKESKQDESGMPNNRFLAERTGGTYSTLKVQPAELEDSGVYFCASSHADRFHTGELFFGEGSRLTVL.

This chain joins TRBV10-2 and TRBJ2-5, with 8 nucleotides matching TRBD2. Losses at the gene ends were 2 bases for V and 6 bases for J; bases not matched to a gene: 5. The germline V gene has CDR1 WSHSY and CDR2 SAAADI. CDR3 length equals 14 residues. CDR3 bases: TGCGCCAGCAGTGAGCCCGGGACTAGACAGACCCAGTACTTC. This sequence encodes CASSEPGTRQTQYF.

This clone was observed once. V is TRBV5-4 and J is TRBJ1-1; 7 bases line up with TRBD1. The CDR3 has 15 amino acids. The junction had 7 bases not matched to a gene; V was cut back by 4 bases and J by 1 base. CDR1 is SGHNT and CDR2 is YYREEE in the germline V gene (reference sequence). The CDR3 coding sequence is TGTGCCAGCAGCCGACGACAGGGCAAGAACACTGAAGCTTTCTTT. This sequence encodes CASSRRQGKNTEAFF.

This chain joins TRBV5-5 and TRBJ1-1; TRBD1 aligns across 10 bases. Germline V gene lookup returns CDR1 SGHKS and CDR2 YYEKEE (reference sequence). The CDR3 has 15 residues. Unmatched junction bases numbered 5, after V lost 5 bases and J lost 1 base. DNA of the CDR3: TGTGCCAGCAGACCTGGACAGGGGGGGAACACTGAAGCTTTCTTT. It codes for CASRPGQGGNTEAFF.

This clone has just one count. The CDR3 sequence: CASSSRRQETQYF. As DNA, the CDR3 is TGTGCCAGCAGTTCTCGTAGACAAGAGACCCAGTACTTC. This sequence joins TRBV2 and TRBJ2-5; D remains unclear. The CDR3 loop spans 13 amino acids. The germline V gene has CDR1 SNHLY and CDR2 FYNNEI. Trimming shortened V by 5 bases and J by 2 bases, and 9 bases separated the two germline ends.

This sequence joins TRBV12-3 or TRBV12-4 and TRBJ2-7, with 7 bases identical to TRBD1. This CDR3 contains 13 residues. J was trimmed by 6 bases and V by 5 bases; bases with no gene match: 7. Written as DNA, the CDR3 is TGTGCCAGCAGTAAAACAGGGGTTGGCGAGCAGTACTTC. This encodes CASSKTGVGEQYF.

The chain is built from TRBV9 and TRBJ2-3; 10 bases agree with TRBD2. Germline V gene data show CDR1 as SGDLS and CDR2 as YYNGEE. J was trimmed by 6 bases and V by 0 bases; bases with no gene match: 13. The CDR3 length is 18 residues. CDR3 sequence: CASSVGLAGAVLGDTQYF. The CDR3 DNA reads as TGTGCCAGCAGCGTAGGGCTAGCGGGAGCGGTATTGGGGGATACGCAGTATTTT.

The V call is TRBV5-1, the J call TRBJ2-1, with TRBD2 matching over 8 bases. This CDR3 region has 14 residues. Losses at the gene ends were 4 bases for V and 7 bases for J; bases not matched to a gene: 7. CDR1 SGHRS and CDR2 YFSETQ come from the germline V gene. The CDR3 loop reads CASSTGTSRNEQFF. The DNA for the CDR3 is TGCGCCAGCAGCACCGGGACTAGTAGGAATGAGCAGTTCTTC.

This sequence joins TRBV2 and TRBJ2-2; 11 nucleotides align to TRBD1. Germline CDR1 SNHLY, CDR2 FYNNEI. The junction had 14 bases not matched to a gene; V was cut back by 2 bases and J by 9 bases. The CDR3 spans 18 residues. CDR3 sequence (DNA): TGTGCCAGCAGTGAAAGGGGGGGACAGGGGGACGGTTCCTGGGAGCTGTTTTTT. Translating it yields CASSERGGQGDGSWELFF.

V and J are TRBV7-2 and TRBJ2-1, with 9 bases lining up with TRBD2. The germline V gene has CDR1 SGHTA and CDR2 FQGNSA. Germline trimming cut 0 bases from V and 4 bases from J; bases unmatched to any gene: 10. This CDR3 is 18 amino acids long. Here the CDR3 DNA reads TGTGCCAGCAGCTTAGCTCGGGGGGGACTAGCAAGATACAATGAGCAGTTCTTC. It specifies CASSLARGGLARYNEQFF.

This clone turned up a few times. The rearrangement uses TRBV7-9 and TRBJ2-1; 9 bases line up with TRBD2. Germline lookup yields CDR1 SEHNR and CDR2 FQNEAQ (reference sequence). With V trimmed by 3 bases and J by 8 bases, 8 bases remained unmatched. There are 15 residues in the CDR3. CDR3 in amino acids: CASSFGLAGSDEQFF. In nucleotides, the CDR3 is TGTGCCAGCAGCTTTGGGCTAGCGGGAAGCGATGAGCAGTTCTTC.

The chain uses TRBV7-2 and TRBJ2-1; 12 bases agree with TRBD2. V trimming: 5 bases; J trimming: 7 bases; junction bases outside the gene matches: 9. Germline V lookup: CDR1 SGHTA, CDR2 FQGNSA. CDR3 length: 16 residues. CDR3 nucleotide sequence: TGTGCCAGCAGCCCGGGACTAGCGGGCCCCGCAAATGAGCAGTTCTTC. Encoded protein: CASSPGLAGPANEQFF.

This chain uses TRBV6-2 or TRBV6-3 with TRBJ1-2; 8 bases match TRBD1. The V and J ends lost 4 bases and 3 bases, in that order; junction bases with no gene match: 7. Germline V gene data show CDR1 as MNHEY and CDR2 as SVGEGT. The CDR3 extends over 15 amino acids. The CDR3 nucleotides read TGTGCCAGCAGTTTCAAATTGACAGGGGACTATGGCTACACCTTC. Amino acids: CASSFKLTGDYGYTF.

This clone was found a few times. V is TRBV10-3 and J is TRBJ1-1; TRBD1 agrees at 10 bases. CDR1 is ENHRY and CDR2 is SYGVKD in the germline V gene. The ends lost 2 bases at V and 7 bases at J; junction bases unmatched: 10. The CDR3 consists of 16 residues. CDR3 loop: CAISEPRTGGNHEAFF. The CDR3 bases are TGTGCCATCAGTGAGCCGCGGACAGGGGGGAATCATGAAGCTTTCTTT.

The chain recombines TRBV6-5 with TRBJ1-2; 7 bases map to TRBD1. The CDR3 extends over 13 amino acids. The junction had 3 bases not matched to a gene; V was cut back by 4 bases and J by 4 bases. Germline CDR1 MNHEY, CDR2 SVGAGI. CDR3 sequence: CASSSRDSYGYTF. In DNA form, the CDR3 reads TGTGCCAGCAGTTCACGGGACAGCTATGGCTACACCTTC.

CDR3 loop: CASSSAGTIGEQYF. CDR3 bases: TGTGCCAGCAGCTCCGCAGGGACTATCGGCGAGCAGTACTTC. The rearrangement links TRBV7-9 to TRBJ2-7; 7 nucleotides line up with TRBD2. After removal of 4 bases from V and 6 bases from J, the junction contained 9 bases not matched to a gene. The CDR3 length is 14 residues. Per the germline V gene, CDR1 is SEHNR and CDR2 is FQNEAQ (reference sequence).

V usage is TRBV9 and J usage is TRBJ2-3; 15 bases align to TRBD2. The CDR3 has 20 residues. V was pared by 4 bases and J by 4 bases, with 16 bases of the junction left unmatched. The germline gives CDR1 SGDLS, CDR2 YYNGEE. The CDR3 is CASSPRTSGRGVRDSDTQYF. CDR3 nucleotide sequence: TGTGCCAGCAGCCCTCGGACTAGCGGGAGGGGCGTCCGGGATTCAGATACGCAGTATTTT.

The genes are TRBV5-6 and TRBJ1-6; 7 bases align to TRBD1. The CDR3 has 14 residues. Unmatched junction bases numbered 5, after V lost 2 bases and J lost 9 bases. Germline CDR1 is SGHDT and CDR2 is YYEEEE. Here the CDR3 DNA reads TGTGCCAGCAGCTTAGGGGGCGGCACTTCACCCCTCCACTTT. As protein: CASSLGGGTSPLHF.

Turning to this clone: Compared with germline, one end of the junction differs, possibly owing to a read error. The chain links TRBV7-3 to TRBJ2-1; 7 bases match TRBD2. The CDR3 spans 15 residues. The V gene's germline CDR1 is SGHTA and CDR2 FQGTGA. DNA of the CDR3: TGTGCCAGCAGCCTAACTAGCGACTCCTACAATGAGCAGTTCTTC. This sequence encodes CASSLTSDSYNEQFF. Using reference TRBV7-3 and TRBJ2-1 for the parts outside the CDR3, the full variable domain is GAGVSQTPSNKVTEKGKYVELRCDPISGHTALYWYRQSLGQGPEFLIYFQGTGAADDSGLPNDRFFAVRPEGSVSTLKIQRTERGDSAVYLCASSLTSDSYNEQFFGPGTRLTVL.

V and J are TRBV12-5 and TRBJ2-1; 12 bases are shared with TRBD2. Germline-derived CDR1 and CDR2 are LGHNT and FRNRAP. The CDR3 has 16 residues. J gave up 5 bases and V 7 bases, and 9 bases lay outside the gene matches. CDR3 nucleotide sequence: TGTGCTAGTGTCCACAGACTAGCGGGAGTGAACAATGAGCAGTTCTTC. The encoded protein is CASVHRLAGVNNEQFF.